This TCR beta chain was documented in a study of T-cell memory formation after mild COVID-19. Background on the study: TCR clusters largely stayed donor specific. Points from the study as a whole: While clones contracting from day 15 to 85 were balanced between CD4 and CD8, later expanders leaned CD4+. A second wave of clones peaked on day 37, and their SARS-CoV-2 specificity went unconfirmed.

Remarks on this clonotype: Its specificity is not known.

The V gene end was trimmed by 4 bases and the J gene end by 7 bases; junction bases not matched to a gene: 9. The germline V gene has CDR1 SGHTA and CDR2 FQGNSA. The CDR3 loop spans 14 amino acids. TCRdb processed the 5' RACE reads anew with MiXCR; each CDR3 protein has one entry. This sample has about 400,000 distinct CDR3 sequences, with about 24% found just once. The sequenced material came from PBMCs or a T cell subset sorted from them (not recorded which). The sequence derives from an adult woman who had mild COVID-19 (a few samples of this study predate the infection). Cell type and time point are not known. This chain connects TRBV7-2 to TRBJ2-5; TRBD2 matches at 7 bases. The CDR3 region is CASSSIAGKGTQYF. The CDR3 DNA follows: TGTGCCAGCAGCTCGATAGCGGGTAAAGGGACCCAGTACTTC.